This T cell receptor (beta chain) is from a study of cytomegalovirus exposure and HLA in healthy donors. Study overall: Findings of an earlier analysis included 90 million to 120 million unique TCR beta sequences from roughly 180 million T cells. Study-level points and caveats: When analyzed later, a missense DCLRE1C variant was found to be linked to TCR beta V- and J-gene trimming. There were a few CMV-associated chains whose specificity for CMV antigens was confirmed in vitro.

Likely unrecorded immune exposures existed in these nominally healthy donors. Germline CDR1 is SGHNT and CDR2 is YYREEE (reference sequence). CDR3 length: 14 amino acids. V shed 4 bases and J 6 bases; nucleotides not matched to a gene: 4. The PCR made use of 60 Vbeta and 13 Jbeta primers. Libraries were prepared by immunoSEQ multiplex PCR; TCRdb keeps only in-frame clonotypes and omits some of them. The sample contains roughly 140,000 clones, roughly 72% of which appear only once. The table lists this clone with a few counts. Its antigen remains unknown. The rearrangement joins TRBV5-4 to TRBJ1-4; TRBD1 agrees at 9 bases. This sequence was found in a man aged 35 to 55 in good health and CMV-seronegative. Input material: PBMCs. CDR3 in DNA: TGTGCCAGCAGCCGTAACAGGGGGCATGAAAAACTGTTTTTT. Translating gives CASSRNRGHEKLFF.